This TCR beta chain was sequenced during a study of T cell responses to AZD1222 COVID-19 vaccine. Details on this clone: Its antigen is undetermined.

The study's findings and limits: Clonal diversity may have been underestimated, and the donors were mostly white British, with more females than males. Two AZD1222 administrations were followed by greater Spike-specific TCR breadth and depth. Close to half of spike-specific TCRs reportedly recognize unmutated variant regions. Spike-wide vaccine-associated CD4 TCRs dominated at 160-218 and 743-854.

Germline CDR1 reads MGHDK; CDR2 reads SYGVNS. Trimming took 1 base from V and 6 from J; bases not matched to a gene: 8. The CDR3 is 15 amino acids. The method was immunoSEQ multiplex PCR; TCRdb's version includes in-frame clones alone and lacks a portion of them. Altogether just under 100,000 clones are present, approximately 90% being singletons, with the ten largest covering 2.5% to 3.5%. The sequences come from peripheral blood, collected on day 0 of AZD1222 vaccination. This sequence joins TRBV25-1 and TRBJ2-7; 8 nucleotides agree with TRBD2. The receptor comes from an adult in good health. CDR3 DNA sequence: TGTGCCAGCAGTGAATCTGTAGCGGGGACGGGCGAGCAGTACTTC. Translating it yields CASSESVAGTGEQYF.